The next 32 T cell receptor beta chains were all read from a single sample in a study of blood T cell repertoires in COVID-19. Produced via immunoSEQ multiplex PCR; TCRdb's table is partial and in-frame only. The table includes 300,000 to 400,000 clones, approximately 87% detected once. Sequencing input: peripheral blood. The receptors originated from a woman between 45 and 65 years old with active or convalescent COVID-19.

V usage is TRBV7-3 and J usage is TRBJ2-3, with a possible D match to TRBD1 (6 bases). The CDR3 covers 15 residues. Trimming cost V 5 bases and J 4 bases, with 16 bases left between them. Germline V gene sequence: CDR1 SGHTA, CDR2 FQGTGA. CDR3 in DNA: TGTGCCAGCAGCCCTGGGGACATATCTCCAGATACGCAGTATTTT. Its protein is CASSPGDISPDTQYF.

V is TRBV6-2 or TRBV6-3 and J is TRBJ2-3; TRBD2 matches at 10 bases. V gave up 2 bases and J gave up 2 bases; unmatched junction bases: 4. Germline CDR1 is MNHEY and CDR2 is SVGEGT. The CDR3 sequence is 16 residues long. CDR3 region: CASSYPLAGVTDTQYF. For the CDR3, the DNA is TGTGCCAGCAGTTACCCGCTAGCGGGGGTCACAGATACGCAGTATTTT.

J is TRBJ1-2 and V is TRBV19; D gene unclear. The CDR3 covers 16 residues. Germline-derived CDR1 and CDR2 are LNHDA and SQIVND (reference sequence). V was shortened by 4 bases and J by 8 bases, with 23 bases between the two germline ends. Written as DNA, the CDR3 is TGTGCCAGTAGTACCGTTCAATTGGGCTTTACGGGAGGCTACACCTTC. Its translation is CASSTVQLGFTGGYTF.

The chain is built from TRBV5-1 and TRBJ2-7; tentative D call: TRBD1 (5 bases). The CDR3 is 13 amino acids. Trimming took 4 bases from V and 2 from J, leaving 10 bases between them. Looked up from germline, CDR1 is SGHRS and CDR2 is YFSETQ. The CDR3 reads CASSLTVTYEQYF. CDR3 nucleotide sequence: TGCGCCAGCAGCCTGACAGTTACCTACGAGCAGTACTTC.

This chain links TRBV19 with TRBJ1-5, with 8 bases identical to TRBD1. CDR1 is LNHDA and CDR2 is SQIVND in the germline V gene (reference sequence). Germline trimming cut 2 bases from V and 5 bases from J; bases unmatched to any gene: 14. This CDR3 region has 18 residues. CDR3 sequence (DNA): TGTGCCAGTAGTATAACGTTTGGACAGGGAGGTTCGGATCAGCCCCAGCATTTT. Protein sequence: CASSITFGQGGSDQPQHF.

V is TRBV4-3 and J is TRBJ1-2; tentative D call: TRBD1 (5 bases). V gave up 2 bases and J gave up 7 bases, with 14 bases separating them. CDR3 length equals 14 residues. Germline-derived CDR1 and CDR2 are LGHNA and YSLEER. CDR3 DNA: TGCGCCAGCAGCCAAAGGGAGTCGGGGGGTGGCTACACCTTC. Protein: CASSQRESGGGYTF.

The chain is built from TRBV27 and TRBJ1-1; D might be TRBD1 (6 bases). V was shortened by 5 bases and J by 0 bases, with 19 bases between the two germline ends. The CDR3 has 17 residues. Germline V gives CDR1 MNHEY, CDR2 SMNVEV (reference sequence). The CDR3 nucleotides read TGTGCCAGCAGTATTCTTCCGACAGGACGAATGAACACTGAAGCTTTCTTT. Encoded protein: CASSILPTGRMNTEAFF.

This rearrangement joins TRBV25-1 to TRBJ1-5; D is uncertain. This CDR3 has 14 amino acids. Germline values: CDR1 MGHDK, CDR2 SYGVNS. Deletions cut 6 bases from V and 1 base from J, with 10 bases between. DNA for the CDR3: TGTGCCAGCAGCAACACGGGAAGCAATCAGCCCCAGCATTTT. It specifies CASSNTGSNQPQHF.

The CDR3 protein is CASSERQGANYTF. DNA for the CDR3: TGTGCCAGCAGTGAGCGACAGGGGGCGAACTACACCTTC. The rearrangement joins TRBV2 to TRBJ1-2; 10 bases fit TRBD1. This CDR3 has 13 residues. Germline V gene sequence: CDR1 SNHLY, CDR2 FYNNEI. V was pared by 3 bases and J by 10 bases, with 5 bases of the junction left unmatched.

This clone was counted a single time. This chain uses TRBV7-9 with TRBJ1-3, with a tentative D call TRBD1 (5 bases). The CDR3 is 15 residues long. Trimming shortened V by 2 bases and J by 4 bases, and 12 bases separated the two germline ends. Germline-derived CDR1 and CDR2 are SEHNR and FQNEAQ (reference sequence). CDR3 protein: CASSLSANRGNTIYF. The CDR3 DNA follows: TGTGCCAGCAGCTTATCGGCCAACAGGGGAAACACCATATATTTT. Combining the CDR3 with reference TRBV7-9 and TRBJ1-3 gives the whole variable domain DTGVSQNPRHKITKRGQNVTFRCDPISEHNRLYWYRQTLGQGPEFLTYFQNEAQLEKSRLLSDRFSAERPKGSFSTLEIQRTEQGDSAMYLCASSLSANRGNTIYFGEGSWLTVV.

The gene calls are TRBV7-9 and TRBJ2-1; TRBD2 matches 9 bases. The CDR3 is 17 amino acids. Trimming took 5 bases from V and 0 from J; bases not matched to a gene: 8. Germline lookup yields CDR1 SEHNR and CDR2 FQNEAQ (reference sequence). CDR3 amino acids: CASSHPLSGSSYNEQFF. The CDR3 DNA is TGTGCCAGCAGCCACCCCCTTAGCGGGAGCTCCTACAATGAGCAGTTCTTC.

The chain uses TRBV4-1 and TRBJ2-7, with 11 bases aligning to TRBD2. The CDR3 contains 16 residues. Germline values: CDR1 MGHRA, CDR2 YSYEKL. The junction had 1 base not matched to a gene; V was cut back by 0 bases and J by 0 bases. CDR3 nucleotides: TGCGCCAGCAGCCAAGATAGCGGGGGGGCCTCCTACGAGCAGTACTTC. Its translation is CASSQDSGGASYEQYF.

J is TRBJ2-1 and V is TRBV28; no firm D call. Trimming pared 2 bases from V and 3 bases from J, leaving 11 bases between. CDR1 and CDR2 from the germline V gene are MDHEN and SYDVKM. This CDR3 has 15 amino acids. This chain's CDR3 is CASSLSRFYYNEQFF. CDR3 nucleotide sequence: TGTGCCAGCAGTTTAAGCAGGTTCTACTACAATGAGCAGTTCTTC.

In this sample, this clone turned up a few times. V gene TRBV11-2 combines with J gene TRBJ1-2; 9 positions match TRBD1. This CDR3 comprises 15 residues. The V gene end was trimmed by 5 bases and the J gene end by 8 bases; junction bases not matched to a gene: 12. Germline V gives CDR1 SGHAT, CDR2 FQNNGV. CDR3 loop: CASSPTGGGLGGYTF. CDR3 coding DNA: TGTGCCAGCAGCCCAACAGGGGGCGGACTCGGCGGCTACACCTTC.

CDR3 coding DNA: TGCAGCGTGGAAAAGCCGGGCTCCTACAATGAGCAGTTCTTC. This gives the protein CSVEKPGSYNEQFF. The chain employs TRBV29-1 and TRBJ2-1, with D uncertain. The CDR3 runs 14 residues. Germline assignment: CDR1 SQVTM and CDR2 ANQGSEA. Trimming stripped 6 bases from V and 0 bases from J, with 12 bases between.

For the CDR3, the DNA is TGTGCCAGCTCACCACCGGGCGACACCAGTGGGTACACCTTC. Translation: CASSPPGDTSGYTF. The J gene is TRBJ1-2, the V gene TRBV18; D is ambiguous. Germline V lookup: CDR1 KGHSH, CDR2 LQKENI. This CDR3 has 14 residues. Trimming stripped 0 bases from V and 11 bases from J, with 16 bases between.

The chain combines TRBV7-2 with TRBJ1-1; no reliable D call. There are 13 residues in the CDR3. V was clipped by 2 bases and J by 11 bases, with 15 bases between them. Germline lookup yields CDR1 SGHTA and CDR2 FQGNSA. The CDR3 here is CASSLMTSWRAFF. As DNA, the CDR3 is TGTGCCAGCAGCTTAATGACGTCCTGGAGGGCTTTCTTT.

On this clone: Other DNA sequences in this sample translate to the same CDR3. V usage is TRBV7-2 and J usage is TRBJ1-1; D gene uncertain. CDR3 size: 15 residues. With 0 bases removed from V and 1 base from J, the gap between germline ends came to 9 bases. The germline V gene encodes CDR1 SGHTA and CDR2 FQGNSA. For the CDR3, the DNA is TGTGCCAGCAGCTTAGCCGGGGTAGGGAACACTGAAGCTTTCTTT. Translated: CASSLAGVGNTEAFF.

The genes are TRBV3-1 (or the pseudogene TRBV3-2) and TRBJ2-1; 9 nucleotides align to TRBD1. V lost 2 bases and J lost 3; bases outside the gene matches: 5. The CDR3 runs to 16 residues. Germline values: CDR1 LGHDT, CDR2 YNNKEL (reference sequence). The DNA for the CDR3 is TGTGCCAGCAGCCAATTACAGGGGGCCGGCTACAATGAGCAGTTCTTC. Its translation is CASSQLQGAGYNEQFF.

This clone is a singleton in its sample. V usage is TRBV7-2 and J usage is TRBJ1-1; 7 nucleotides line up with TRBD1. CDR1 and CDR2 from the germline V gene are SGHTA and FQGNSA. The CDR3 is made up of 15 amino acids. Trimming at V came to 2 bases and at J to 8 bases, leaving 11 bases not matched to a gene. CDR3 nucleotide sequence: TGTGCCAGCAGCTTACGTAAGGGGGCGACGGCAGAAGCTTTCTTT. It specifies CASSLRKGATAEAFF.

The J gene is TRBJ1-5, the V gene TRBV19; the match to TRBD1 covers 12 bases. The V and J ends lost 5 bases and 1 base, in that order; junction bases with no gene match: 9. The CDR3 is 18 residues long. Germline loops: CDR1 LNHDA, CDR2 SQIVND (reference sequence). CDR3 DNA sequence: TGTGCCAGTAGTCAGCGGGGGACAGGGGGCGCGAGCAATCAGCCCCAGCATTTT. This encodes CASSQRGTGGASNQPQHF.

J is TRBJ1-1 and V is TRBV6-5; D possibly corresponds to TRBD1 (6 bases). In germline, CDR1 is MNHEY, CDR2 SVGAGI. V gave up 1 base and J gave up 1 base, with 10 bases separating them. The CDR3 extends over 15 amino acids. CDR3 DNA: TGTGCCAGCAGTTACTTCGTGGGACAGAACACTGAAGCTTTCTTT. This translates into CASSYFVGQNTEAFF.

There are a few counts of this clone. The genes are TRBV5-1 and TRBJ2-5; weak D call: TRBD1 (6 bases). The V and J ends lost 0 bases and 1 base respectively, with 19 bases between them. In germline, CDR1 is SGHRS, CDR2 YFSETQ. The CDR3 is 18 residues long. The CDR3 spells CASSLGVQQGPPQETQYF. The CDR3 coding sequence is TGCGCCAGCAGCTTGGGGGTTCAACAGGGACCACCCCAAGAGACCCAGTACTTC.

The gene calls are TRBV30 and TRBJ2-7; 10 nucleotides agree with TRBD2. CDR3 length: 13 amino acids. Germline V gives CDR1 GTSNPN, CDR2 SVGIG (reference sequence). Trimming took 4 bases from V and 6 from J; bases not matched to a gene: 6. The CDR3 region has the DNA TGTGCCTGGAAGGGCCTAGCGGGAGTCGAGCAGTACTTC. It translates to CAWKGLAGVEQYF.

The chain joins TRBV5-3 to TRBJ1-3, with D unresolved. Being an ORF, TRBV5-3 has a function that is uncertain. The CDR3 extends over 20 amino acids. Trimming left V 1 base short and J 2 bases short, with 25 bases between. The CDR3 here is CARSLRELELAGRPGNTIYF. The DNA of the CDR3 is TGTGCCAGAAGCTTGAGGGAACTGGAACTAGCCGGGCGTCCTGGAAACACCATATATTTT.

This chain connects TRBV3-1 (or the pseudogene TRBV3-2) to TRBJ2-1, with 7 bases fitting TRBD1. V shed 4 bases and J 7 bases; nucleotides not matched to a gene: 16. Germline CDR1 reads LGHDT; CDR2 reads YNNKEL (reference sequence). The CDR3 extends over 17 amino acids. The CDR3 is CASSPSLTWTGWNEQFF. The CDR3 coding sequence is TGTGCCAGCAGCCCATCACTAACTTGGACAGGTTGGAATGAGCAGTTCTTC.

The J gene is TRBJ2-1, the V gene TRBV11-2; D is uncertain. There are 16 residues in the CDR3. V was clipped by 3 bases and J by 5 bases, with 17 bases between them. Per the germline V gene, CDR1 is SGHAT and CDR2 is FQNNGV. The CDR3 nucleotides read TGTGCCAGCAGCTTGCAGTCACCCCTTACTAACAATGAGCAGTTCTTC. Its translation is CASSLQSPLTNNEQFF.

The chain couples TRBV27 to TRBJ2-1, with D possibly TRBD2 on 5 matching bases. Trimming pared 2 bases from V and 8 bases from J, leaving 16 bases between. Looked up from germline, CDR1 is MNHEY and CDR2 is SMNVEV (reference sequence). CDR3 length: 15 residues. The CDR3 DNA reads as TGTGCCAGCAGTTTAGAAGGGCTAGCTTTCCATGAGCAGTTCTTC. This translates into CASSLEGLAFHEQFF.

This chain links TRBV6-6 with TRBJ1-3, with D perhaps matching TRBD1 (6 bases). CDR1 and CDR2 from the germline V gene are MNHNY and SVGAGI (reference sequence). V lost 5 bases to trimming and J lost 4 bases, with 21 bases between them. The CDR3 runs to 17 residues. Here the CDR3 DNA reads TGTGCCAGCAGTCGTACAGGGATAGATCGGACCGGAAACACCATATATTTT. Translation: CASSRTGIDRTGNTIYF.

The chain carries TRBV11-2 and TRBJ1-2, with D uncertain. Trimming removed 3 bases at V and 7 bases at J, with 12 bases between. This CDR3 comprises 13 residues. Germline V gives CDR1 SGHAT, CDR2 FQNNGV. The CDR3 sequence is CASSFSGMGGYTF. CDR3 sequence (DNA): TGTGCCAGCAGCTTCTCGGGTATGGGTGGCTACACCTTC.

J is TRBJ2-7 and V is TRBV6-2 or TRBV6-3; 7 bases match TRBD1. This CDR3 comprises 16 residues. V shed 6 bases and J 1 base; nucleotides not matched to a gene: 12. Germline CDR1 MNHEY, CDR2 SVGEGT. The CDR3 protein is CASSRTRQGGSYEQYF. CDR3 bases: TGTGCCAGCAGCCGCACGAGACAGGGTGGGTCCTACGAGCAGTACTTC.

The V and J genes are TRBV6-5 and TRBJ1-1; TRBD1 aligns across 9 bases. Per the germline V gene, CDR1 is MNHEY and CDR2 is SVGAGI. This CDR3 spans 16 amino acids. V gave up 4 bases and J gave up 3 bases; unmatched junction bases: 9. The CDR3 is CASSSTGTGFDTEAFF. DNA for the CDR3: TGTGCCAGCAGTTCCACCGGGACAGGGTTCGACACTGAAGCTTTCTTT.